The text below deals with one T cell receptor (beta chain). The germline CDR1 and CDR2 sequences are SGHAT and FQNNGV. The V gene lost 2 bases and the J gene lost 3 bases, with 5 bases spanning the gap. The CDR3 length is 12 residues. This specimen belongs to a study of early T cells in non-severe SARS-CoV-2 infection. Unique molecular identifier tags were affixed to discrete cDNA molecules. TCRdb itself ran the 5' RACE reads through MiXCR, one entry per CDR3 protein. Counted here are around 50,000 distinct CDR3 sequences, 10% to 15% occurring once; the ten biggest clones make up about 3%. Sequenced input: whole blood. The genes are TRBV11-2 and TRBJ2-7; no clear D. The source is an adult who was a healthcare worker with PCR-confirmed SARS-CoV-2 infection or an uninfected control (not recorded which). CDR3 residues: CASSLTFYEQYF. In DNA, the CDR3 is TGTGCCAGCAGCTTAACCTTCTACGAGCAGTACTTC.